According to its frequency, the clone carrying this T cell receptor beta chain is medium-sized (0.01 to 0.1%). The antigen remains undetermined. CSF cells were profiled by 10X single-cell V(D)J and 5' expression. With the 10x single-cell sequencing reads reprocessed, TCRdb shows one record per CDR3 protein and no DNA. The sample data list over a thousand distinct CDR3 sequences. The sample originates from a study of CD8 T cells in cerebrospinal fluid in Alzheimer's disease. The CDR3 sequence is 13 residues long. CDR1 is MDHEN and CDR2 is SYDVKM in the germline V gene. Findings and caveats of the study: No causal link between EBV and Alzheimer's follows from EBV-specific cerebrospinal fluid TCRs, authors warned. The largest CSF clone was proportionally bigger in mild cognitive impairment or Alzheimer's disease than controls. Versus healthy subjects, Alzheimer's patients more often had clones of at least 3%.

The V and J genes are TRBV28 and TRBJ1-2; TCRdb outputs TRBD1, but without DNA this stays unchecked. The TCR sequence derives from a human donor with Alzheimer's disease. The sequencing input was cerebrospinal fluid. CDR3: CASSLGQNYGYTF.